This T cell receptor beta chain was identified during a study of T cell responses to AZD1222 COVID-19 vaccine (dated by TCRdb to about 2021). With regard to the full study: AZD1222 recipients with second doses at about 4 weeks or about 12 weeks were pooled, because spike-specific TCR depth and breadth did not differ between schedules. TCR sequencing was performed for more than 230 trial participants, of whom around 210 were given two doses of AZD1222 and approximately 25 were given two doses of MenACWY control vaccine. Trial participants were enrolled by age into 18-55, 56-69 and 70-plus year subgroups, with roughly 160, 29 and 62 TCR-sequenced participants respectively. The full study reports these points: Reportedly, almost half of the unique spike-specific TCRs recognized epitopes lying outside the regions that are mutated in the B.1.351 and B.1.1.7 variants. Participants were mostly white British and included more females than males, and it was suggested by the authors that clonal diversity may have been underestimated. No day 14 peak-response samples were available, so repertoires were characterized only after the peak T cell response. The vaccine-associated CD4 TCRs covered the entire spike protein, and the dominant responses fell in regions 160-218 and 743-854. In the small 56-69-year group, the increase in depth fell short of significance, most likely because of low power. Spike-specific TCR breadth and depth rose significantly after two AZD1222 doses compared with day 0 and with MenACWY recipients. Conclusions about previously exposed vaccinees are limited, since just five or six AZD1222 recipients were seropositive for SARS-CoV-2 at baseline.

Notes on this clone: No antigen is known for it. No much larger clonotype is one base removed from it; base qualities were not supplied.

The germline ends are 17 bases apart after V is trimmed by 0 bases and J by 11 bases. The germline V gene (reference sequence) sets CDR1 to SGHNT and CDR2 to YYREEE. From the cysteine up to the phenylalanine, the CDR3 has a length of 14 residues. The kept DNA is CDR3 alone, 42 bases in frame from the first base. The sample's time point label is to be understood as: baseline before first vaccination. Samples from vaccinated people were obtained from the UK trials COV001 and COV002, which included a single-blind randomized controlled phase 2/3 trial of AZD1222 (ChAdOx1 nCoV-19) in healthy adults. For TCRbeta chain sequencing, PBMC samples were collected from trial participants at day 0 and at day 28 after the second dose. The CDR3 regions of human TCRbeta chains were subjected to immunosequencing. Per the source publication's procedure: Repertoire TCRs were checked for matches against a reference library of SARS-CoV-2-specific TCRs that had been generated using the MIRA antigen-specificity platform. Breadth was defined as the fraction of unique TCRs that were SARS-CoV-2-associated, and depth was defined as the fraction of total T cells that were SARS-CoV-2-associated. Using the MIRA data, each spike-specific TCR was mapped to the spike region that the TCR reacts to and placed in a CD4 or CD8 class. Log10-transformed breadth and depth values were compared by one-way ANOVA with Sidak's multiple comparisons tests. The source is immuneACCESS, and TCRdb retained only in-frame sequences with V and J called. Part of the clones is not carried over; for the studies checked, unresolved V genes explain less than half of this, and the remainder is unexplained. The DNA gave D and trimming, while V, J and clone size come from that table. Within this sample are 130,000 or so clones, with approximately 83% of them counted one time only. The top ten clones comprise roughly 9% of the sample.

The sequence was obtained from an adult in good health. The chain is assembled from TRBV5-4 and TRBJ1-1; the D segment cannot be called with confidence. Sequencing used peripheral blood, obtained on day 0 of AZD1222 vaccination. The sequenced DNA: TGTGCCAGCAGCTTGGCAACTGAGTCGTTGAGGGCTTTCTTT. Its coded protein is CASSLATESLRAFF.